This entry lists 5 T cell receptor beta chains sequenced from one sample in a study of patients and donors after allogeneic stem cell transplantation (dated by TCRdb to about 2020). Library construction relied on RT-PCR. The data were produced on a NextSeq 550. The public reads were reanalyzed by TCRdb: fastp trimming at Q25, MiXCR alignment, in-frame beta chains only. Each CDR3 protein appears once, grouped with its most common genes and DNA. Counted in this sample were 410,000 or so distinct CDR3 sequences; about a sixth of them appeared once. The ten largest clonotypes hold over 6% of the sample. The material sequenced was blood, either unsorted or a sorted T cell fraction (not recorded which). Source of these receptors: a human donor who was either an allogeneic HSCT recipient or a stem cell or donor lymphocyte infusion donor (not recorded which). It is not recorded whose cells these are; they may come from a transplant donor.

In its sample, this clonotype was seen a few times. The chain uses TRBV5-1 and TRBJ1-1; unclear D gene. V shed 2 bases and J shed 0 bases, with 17 bases lying between them. CDR1 is SGHRS, CDR2 YFSETQ, per germline. The CDR3 sequence is 17 residues long. DNA of the CDR3: TGCGCCAGCAGCTTCGTCGGCAGAACGAGCCTGAACACTGAAGCTTTCTTT. This gives the protein CASSFVGRTSLNTEAFF.

The chain couples TRBV28 to TRBJ1-6; a weak D match, TRBD1 (6 bases). CDR3 length: 13 amino acids. Trimming shortened V by 5 bases and J by 9 bases, and 11 bases separated the two germline ends. Germline V CDR1 and CDR2: MDHEN, SYDVKM. CDR3 DNA sequence: TGTGCCAGCAGTCCCGGACAGACTTCACCCCTCCACTTT. It yields the protein CASSPGQTSPLHF.

This clonotype was seen a handful of times. The chain links TRBV11-1 to TRBJ2-1; 8 bases are shared with TRBD2. V lost 8 bases to trimming and J lost 15 bases; unmatched junction nucleotides: 15. Germline V CDR1 and CDR2: SGHAT, FQDESV (reference sequence). The CDR3 consists of 13 residues. CDR3 DNA: TGTGCCAGCTCAACTCGGGGGGGCCGAGTGCGGTTCTTC. It specifies CASSTRGGRVRFF.

This clonotype was picked up many times. This rearrangement joins TRBV4-1 to TRBJ1-2; D gene unclear. Germline CDR1 is MGHRA and CDR2 is YSYEKL. CDR3 length equals 13 residues. The V gene lost 2 bases and the J gene lost 5 bases, with 9 bases spanning the gap. The CDR3 here is CASSQIGGYGYTF. CDR3 DNA sequence: TGCGCCAGCAGCCAAATCGGAGGATATGGCTACACCTTC.

J is TRBJ2-6 and V is TRBV6-2 or TRBV6-3, with a possible D match to TRBD1 (5 bases). The CDR3 extends over 16 amino acids. The V and J ends lost 5 bases and 2 bases respectively, with 13 bases between them. Germline assignment: CDR1 MNHEY and CDR2 SVGEGT. The CDR3 protein is CASSKGVEAGANVLTF. The CDR3 DNA is TGTGCCAGCAGTAAAGGGGTGGAAGCTGGGGCCAACGTCCTGACTTTC.